Presented here are 6 T cell receptor beta chains from one specimen sequenced in a study of shared clonotypes between healthy human individuals (dated by TCRdb to about 2020). Libraries were prepared through the immunoSEQ multiplex PCR assay. Not all clones reach the TCRdb copy of this immuneACCESS table, which keeps in-frame sequences only. Checked studies attribute under half of the gap to unresolved V genes and leave the rest unexplained. The sample contains about 580,000 clones, roughly 98% of them found a single time. The ten top clones hold approximately 0.3% of the sample. CD8 naive samples were CD45RO-negative cells positively selected for CCR7, giving a CD45RA+CCR7+ population that excluded TemRA cells. The material sequenced was naive CD8+ T cells sorted from blood. The cell subset or site label here, explained by the study, means: CD45RA+CCR7+. These receptors all come from a man aged 25-45 years in good health.

The V call is TRBV13, the J call TRBJ2-7, with D perhaps being TRBD1 or TRBD2 (5 bases each). V lost 3 bases, J lost 5 bases, and 20 bases lay in between. From germline, CDR1 is PRHDT and CDR2 FYEKMQ (reference sequence). The CDR3 is 16 residues long. CDR3 coding DNA: TGTGCCAGCAGCTTCGGTTGGCAGGGAGTTCTCCACGAGCAGTACTTC. This translates into CASSFGWQGVLHEQYF.

In this sample, this clone turned up once. The genes are TRBV5-3 and TRBJ2-1; 8 nucleotides agree with TRBD2. Being an ORF, TRBV5-3 has a function that is uncertain. Trimming cost V 1 base and J 14 bases; bases outside gene matches: 17. The length of the CDR3 is 16 residues. The CDR3: CARSLIFFWREAGKFF. The CDR3 region has the DNA TGTGCCAGAAGCTTGATCTTCTTTTGGCGGGAGGCTGGAAAGTTCTTC.

The chain joins TRBV9 to TRBJ2-7, with 7 bases lining up with TRBD1. Germline V gene data show CDR1 as SGDLS and CDR2 as YYNGEE. V trimming: 3 bases; J trimming: 2 bases; junction bases outside the gene matches: 11. CDR3 size: 16 residues. In nucleotides, the CDR3 is TGTGCCAGCAGCGGGTTCGGGACAGAGGGTACCTACGAGCAGTACTTC. Translated: CASSGFGTEGTYEQYF.

The chain recombines TRBV7-9 with TRBJ2-7, with a possible D match to TRBD1 (6 bases). The CDR3 is 15 amino acids. Germline V CDR1 and CDR2: SEHNR, FQNEAQ (reference sequence). The germline V and J ends were trimmed by 5 bases and 3 bases, with 17 bases remaining between them. The CDR3 sequence: CASSLSQGQLYEQYF. Here the CDR3 DNA reads TGTGCCAGCAGCCTTTCCCAGGGACAACTCTACGAGCAGTACTTC.

The rearrangement joins TRBV7-8 to TRBJ2-1; D is ambiguous. The CDR3 extends over 13 amino acids. In germline, CDR1 is SGHVS, CDR2 FQNEAQ. V was cut by 1 base and J by 4 bases, with 5 bases left in between. The CDR3 bases are TGTGCCAGCAGCTTAGGGCCTTACAATGAGCAGTTCTTC. Amino acid sequence: CASSLGPYNEQFF.

The gene calls are TRBV30 and TRBJ1-5; 9 nucleotides line up with TRBD1. This CDR3 region has 14 residues. Germline V CDR1 and CDR2: GTSNPN, SVGIG (reference sequence). Trimming at V came to 3 bases and at J to 5 bases, leaving 5 bases not matched to a gene. The CDR3 region has the DNA TGTGCCTGGAGGCCGGGACAGGGACATCAGCCCCAGCATTTT. It specifies CAWRPGQGHQPQHF.